This TCR beta chain was documented in a study of CD8+ T cells in alopecia areata. Regarding the study as a whole: Clonality in the scalp and expanded CD8+ clones ranked among the top 100 were significantly decreased by tofacitinib.

Germline V CDR1 and CDR2: SNHLY, FYNNEI. Deletions cut 8 bases from V and 0 bases from J, with 11 bases between. The CDR3 contains 14 residues. Note on this clone: Antigen unknown.

Treatment reported: oral pan-JAK inhibitor, 5-10 mg twice daily. TCR sequencing used cDNA made by reverse transcription of extracted RNA. Some clones are missing from TCRdb's copy, which holds only in-frame ones; the method was immunoSEQ multiplex PCR. This sample has 210,000 or so clones; just over 65% occur once, and the top ten carry 1.2%. V gene TRBV2 combines with J gene TRBJ2-4, with D possibly TRBD2 on 5 matching bases. The TCR comes from a human donor with alopecia areata. The sample here was CD4+ T cells sorted from blood, taken at approximately week 45, from a patient treated with tofacitinib. The CDR3 DNA follows: TGTGCCAGCGAAAAAGGACTAGCCAAAAACATTCAGTACTTC. Residues: CASEKGLAKNIQYF.